Below are 13 T cell receptor beta chains sequenced from a single sample in a study of metastatic and nonmetastatic thyroid tumors. TCRdb re-analyzed the PCR reads using MiXCR. The top ten clones hold 7.5% to 9.5% of a sample with about 32,000 clones, about 20% of them seen once. Nobody among the patients had been given any treatment before thyroid surgery. Sequences were obtained from blood. The receptors stem from a female donor with papillary thyroid cancer or a benign thyroid nodule (not recorded which). Some clones in this sample may be carry-over from other donors' samples.

The chain recombines TRBV6-1 with TRBJ2-2, with D hard to call. The CDR3 sequence is 14 residues long. Germline V gene sequence: CDR1 MNHNS, CDR2 SASEGT. Trimming pared 6 bases from V and 4 bases from J, leaving 12 bases between. CDR3: CASRAAYRTGELFF. CDR3 nucleotides: TGTGCCAGCAGGGCGGCCTATCGCACCGGGGAGCTGTTTTTT.

This clone was counted at least ten times. The chain uses TRBV27 and TRBJ2-1; 10 bases agree with TRBD1. In germline, CDR1 is MNHEY, CDR2 SMNVEV (reference sequence). Trimming cost V 6 bases and J 6 bases; bases outside gene matches: 5. The CDR3 is 14 amino acids. CDR3 residues: CASSRQGAINEQFF. As DNA, the CDR3 is TGTGCCAGCAGCCGACAGGGGGCGATCAATGAGCAGTTCTTC.

This clone has at least ten counts. The chain carries TRBV28 and TRBJ1-5, with TRBD1 as a possible D gene (6 bases). The CDR3 is made up of 13 amino acids. Germline CDR1 and CDR2: MDHEN and SYDVKM. The ends were cut back, 6 bases at V and 6 bases at J, with 12 bases in the middle. The CDR3 sequence: CASSRRGGQPQHF. In DNA, the CDR3 is TGTGCCAGCAGCCGCAGGGGAGGTCAGCCCCAGCATTTT.

By share, this clone ranks as medium-sized. The V call is TRBV30, the J call TRBJ2-1; 9 nucleotides line up with TRBD2. V trimming: 4 bases; J trimming: 6 bases; junction bases outside the gene matches: 7. The germline V gene has CDR1 GTSNPN and CDR2 SVGIG (reference sequence). This CDR3 comprises 14 residues. Here the CDR3 reads CAWTLAGTLNEQFF. The DNA of the CDR3 is TGTGCCTGGACGCTAGCGGGGACACTCAATGAGCAGTTCTTC. The entire variable domain, with the rest obtained from reference TRBV30 and TRBJ2-1, is as follows: SQTIHQWPATLVQPVGSPLSLECTVEGTSNPNLYWYRQAAGRGLQLLFYSVGIGQISSEVPQNLSASRPQDRQFILSSKKLLLSDSGFYLCAWTLAGTLNEQFFGPGTRLTVL.

The chain's CDR3 is CASSEPRITEKLFF. CDR3 DNA: TGTGCCAGCAGTGAACCCAGGATCACGGAAAAACTGTTTTTT. The genes are TRBV2 and TRBJ1-4; D unclear. The CDR3 is 14 residues long. Germline loops: CDR1 SNHLY, CDR2 FYNNEI. V was clipped by 2 bases and J by 8 bases, with 12 bases between them.

This clone showed up just a few times. V is TRBV19 and J is TRBJ1-2; 8 positions agree with TRBD1. The junction had 6 bases not matched to a gene; V was cut back by 4 bases and J by 8 bases. The CDR3 is made up of 13 amino acids. CDR1 LNHDA and CDR2 SQIVND come from the germline V gene (reference sequence). As DNA, the CDR3 is TGTGCCAGTAGTAGGACAGGGAGAGAAGGCTACACCTTC. It translates to CASSRTGREGYTF.

The chain recombines TRBV5-1 with TRBJ2-7; D may be TRBD1 (6 bases). There are 16 residues in the CDR3. Germline V gene sequence: CDR1 SGHRS, CDR2 YFSETQ. V was trimmed by 0 bases and J by 1 base, leaving 14 bases between them. Here the CDR3 reads CASSLASEDSSYEQYF. For the CDR3, the DNA is TGCGCCAGCAGCTTGGCCTCCGAGGACAGTTCCTACGAGCAGTACTTC.

This clone was observed many times. This chain uses TRBV5-1 with TRBJ2-5; D is possibly TRBD1 or TRBD2 (6 bases each). This CDR3 has 12 amino acids. CDR1 and CDR2 from the germline V gene are SGHRS and YFSETQ. Trimming left V 7 bases short and J 5 bases short, with 12 bases between. CDR3 residues: CASFGGRETQYF. DNA for the CDR3: TGCGCCAGCTTTGGGGGGCGGGAGACCCAGTACTTC.

This clone was seen repeatedly, ten times or more. This rearrangement joins TRBV4-2 to TRBJ1-1; TRBD1 is a possible D gene (5 bases). The CDR3 covers 14 residues. Trimming took 0 bases from V and 5 from J, leaving 10 bases between them. CDR1 is LGHNA and CDR2 is YNFKEQ in the germline V gene. CDR3: CASSQDAGKTEAFF. The CDR3 DNA reads TGTGCCAGCAGCCAAGATGCAGGGAAAACTGAAGCTTTCTTT.

Many counts were recorded for this clone. The J gene is TRBJ2-7, the V gene TRBV19; perhaps TRBD2 as D (5 bases). Trimming cost V 5 bases and J 3 bases, with 20 bases left between them. The germline CDR1 and CDR2 sequences are LNHDA and SQIVND (reference sequence). The CDR3 has 16 residues. CDR3: CASSGQRTPGIYEQYF. The CDR3 DNA follows: TGTGCCAGTAGTGGGCAAAGGACTCCGGGAATCTACGAGCAGTACTTC. The variable domain in full, completed from reference TRBV19 and TRBJ2-7, reads DGGITQSPKYLFRKEGQNVTLSCEQNLNHDAMYWYRQDPGQGLRLIYYSQIVNDFQKGDIAEGYSVSREKKESFPLTVTSAQKNPTAFYLCASSGQRTPGIYEQYFGPGTRLTVT.

The chain recombines TRBV28 with TRBJ1-3; 8 positions agree with TRBD1. Trimming at V came to 5 bases and at J to 1 base, leaving 4 bases not matched to a gene. CDR1 and CDR2 (germline): MDHEN, SYDVKM. This CDR3 is built from 15 residues. In DNA, the CDR3 is TGTGCCAGCAGTCCAGGGACAGGATCTGGAAACACCATATATTTT. Its translation: CASSPGTGSGNTIYF. Full variable domain (rest looked up from reference TRBV28 and TRBJ1-3): DVKVTQSSRYLVKRTGEKVFLECVQDMDHENMFWYRQDPGLGLRLIYFSYDVKMKEKGDIPEGYSVSREKKERFSLILESASTNQTSMYLCASSPGTGSGNTIYFGEGSWLTVV.

This clone was detected many times. The V gene is TRBV18, the J gene TRBJ1-2; D perhaps matches TRBD1 (6 bases). CDR3 length: 13 residues. CDR1 is KGHSH, CDR2 LQKENI, per germline. Trimming left V 2 bases short and J 6 bases short, with 10 bases between. CDR3 residues: CASSPDRKNGYTF. CDR3 bases: TGTGCCAGCTCACCAGACAGGAAAAATGGCTACACCTTC.

In its sample, this clone was seen many times. The chain recombines TRBV11-2 with TRBJ2-1, with a tentative D call TRBD1 (7 bases). Germline V CDR1 and CDR2: SGHAT, FQNNGV. The germline V and J ends were trimmed by 0 bases and 4 bases, with 10 bases remaining between them. CDR3 length: 15 amino acids. The CDR3 is CASSLEQGRYNEQFF. CDR3 DNA: TGTGCCAGCAGCTTAGAACAGGGGAGGTACAATGAGCAGTTCTTC.